A selection of T cell receptor beta chains follows, all from one sample in a study of T cells in Graves' hyperthyroidism and ophthalmopathy. TCRdb used MiXCR to reprocess the multiplex PCR reads, holding one entry per CDR3 protein. The sample lists approximately 510,000 distinct CDR3 sequences, around 43% seen once, with 35% to 50% in the top ten. The sample consisted of peripheral blood or thyroid tissue (not recorded which). The receptor source for this set is an adult woman with Graves' disease, either hyperthyroidism or ophthalmopathy (not recorded which). CDR3s include the opening cysteine and the closing phenylalanine or tryptophan. A D gene is named only where the DNA matches it firmly. Clone size is shown for a subset of rows, as once, few, many or a class of expanded clone.

clone size: many
D gene: TRBD1
J gene: TRBJ1-2
V gene: TRBV5-1
CDR3 DNA: TGCGCCAGCAGGACCGGGACAGACCCCCTAAACTATGGCTACACCTTC
CDR3 protein: CASRTGTDPLNYGYTF

clone size: -
D gene: TRBD1
J gene: TRBJ1-5
V gene: TRBV9
CDR3 DNA: TGTGCCAGCAGCGTAGATGGGGACAGCTCCCAGCCCCAGCATTTT
CDR3 protein: CASSVDGDSSQPQHF

clone size: -
D gene: -
J gene: TRBJ2-7
V gene: TRBV7-2
CDR3 DNA: TGTGCCAGCAGCTTAGGGCGGAGGGGCGAGCAGTACTTC
CDR3 protein: CASSLGRRGEQYF

clone size: -
D gene: TRBD2
J gene: TRBJ2-7
V gene: TRBV19
CDR3 DNA: TGTGCCAGTAGTCCTTTTCCCAGCGGGAGCTTTTCCTACGAGCAGTACTTC
CDR3 protein: CASSPFPSGSFSYEQYF

clone size: -
D gene: TRBD2
J gene: TRBJ2-7
V gene: TRBV28
CDR3 DNA: TGTGCCAGTAGAAGTAGCGGGACCTACGAGCAGTACTTC
CDR3 protein: CASRSSGTYEQYF

clone size: -
D gene: TRBD2
J gene: TRBJ2-2
V gene: TRBV12-3/TRBV12-4
CDR3 DNA: TGTGCCAGCAGTTGGGCAGGGAGGGAGGCCGGGGAGCTGTTTTTT
CDR3 protein: CASSWAGREAGELFF

clone size: many
D gene: TRBD1
J gene: TRBJ2-2
V gene: TRBV6-5
CDR3 DNA: TGTGCCAGCAGAGGGACAGGGTTCGGGGAGCTGTTTTTT
CDR3 protein: CASRGTGFGELFF

clone size: -
D gene: -
J gene: TRBJ2-2
V gene: TRBV7-9
CDR3 DNA: TGTGCCAGCAGCTTAGTCTTAAAGTCCGGGGAGCTGTTTTTT
CDR3 protein: CASSLVLKSGELFF

clone size: -
D gene: -
J gene: TRBJ2-5
V gene: TRBV29-1
CDR3 DNA: TGCAGCAATCTAGACGGCCAAGAGACCCAGTACTTC
CDR3 protein: CSNLDGQETQYF

clone size: -
D gene: TRBD2
J gene: TRBJ2-2
V gene: TRBV7-8
CDR3 DNA: TGTGCCAGCAGCTTAAAGGGACTAGTCTTCAACTCCTTGGGGGAGCTGTTTTTT
CDR3 protein: CASSLKGLVFNSLGELFF

clone size: -
D gene: TRBD1
J gene: TRBJ1-1
V gene: TRBV10-3
CDR3 DNA: TGTGCCATCAAAGGGACAGGGAGGAACACTGAAGCTTTCTTT
CDR3 protein: CAIKGTGRNTEAFF

clone size: -
D gene: TRBD1
J gene: TRBJ2-2
V gene: TRBV9
CDR3 DNA: TGTGCCAGCAGCGTTGAGGGGACAGGCCCCGCCGGGGAGCTGTTTTTT
CDR3 protein: CASSVEGTGPAGELFF

clone size: many
D gene: TRBD1
J gene: TRBJ2-2
V gene: TRBV20-1
CDR3 DNA: TGCAGTGCTAGAGATCCCACAGGGGGAACCGGGGAGCTGTTTTTT
CDR3 protein: CSARDPTGGTGELFF

clone size: -
D gene: -
J gene: TRBJ1-2
V gene: TRBV2
CDR3 DNA: TGTGCCAGCAGTGAACACATTAACTATGGCTACACCTTC
CDR3 protein: CASSEHINYGYTF

clone size: many
D gene: TRBD1
J gene: TRBJ2-7
V gene: TRBV5-1
CDR3 DNA: TGCGCCAGCAGCTTGGCAAAAGGACAGGGGTCCGAGCAGTACTTC
CDR3 protein: CASSLAKGQGSEQYF

clone size: many
D gene: TRBD1
J gene: TRBJ1-1
V gene: TRBV29-1
CDR3 DNA: TGCAGCGGTTTGACAGGGACCATGAACACTGAAGCTTTCTTT
CDR3 protein: CSGLTGTMNTEAFF

clone size: -
D gene: -
J gene: TRBJ1-2
V gene: TRBV13
CDR3 DNA: TGTGCCAGCAGCGTTGCAGGGGCGGGCTATGGCTACACCTTC
CDR3 protein: CASSVAGAGYGYTF

clone size: -
D gene: -
J gene: TRBJ2-5
V gene: TRBV7-8
CDR3 DNA: TGTGCCAGCAGCTTGGTGGGAAGGGGTTGGGAGACCCAGTACTTC
CDR3 protein: CASSLVGRGWETQYF

clone size: -
D gene: -
J gene: TRBJ1-3
V gene: TRBV5-6
CDR3 DNA: TGTGCCAGCAGCTTTTCACAAATACCTGGAAACACCATATATTTT
CDR3 protein: CASSFSQIPGNTIYF

clone size: -
D gene: TRBD1
J gene: TRBJ1-3
V gene: TRBV29-1
CDR3 DNA: TGCAGCGTTGCCGGGACAGCTGGAAACACCATATATTTT
CDR3 protein: CSVAGTAGNTIYF

clone size: many
D gene: TRBD2
J gene: TRBJ2-7
V gene: TRBV6-6
CDR3 DNA: TGTGCCAGCAGTTACCCCCAGGCCGGTCTAGCGGGGGGGGACGAGCAGTACTTC
CDR3 protein: CASSYPQAGLAGGDEQYF

clone size: many
D gene: -
J gene: TRBJ2-7
V gene: TRBV7-2
CDR3 DNA: TGTGCCAGCAGCGAGGATTTTTCCGCCGAGCAGTACTTC
CDR3 protein: CASSEDFSAEQYF

clone size: -
D gene: -
J gene: TRBJ1-5
V gene: TRBV20-1
CDR3 DNA: TGCAGTGCTAGGCCCCAGGGGAGCTCCTACGAGCATTTT
CDR3 protein: CSARPQGSSYEHF

clone size: many
D gene: TRBD1
J gene: TRBJ2-7
V gene: TRBV7-9
CDR3 DNA: TGTGCCAGCAGCCAAGGAGACAGGGGGCCCTACGAGCAGTACTTC
CDR3 protein: CASSQGDRGPYEQYF

clone size: many
D gene: -
J gene: TRBJ1-2
V gene: TRBV7-9
CDR3 DNA: TGTGCCAGCAGTCCTACGTTTGGGGGAAGCGGCTACACCTTC
CDR3 protein: CASSPTFGGSGYTF

clone size: few
D gene: TRBD1
J gene: TRBJ1-6
V gene: TRBV6-5
CDR3 DNA: TGTGCCAGCAGTTTGACAGGGGCGAGCTCCTATAATTCACCCCTCCACTTT
CDR3 protein: CASSLTGASSYNSPLHF

clone size: many
D gene: -
J gene: TRBJ1-5
V gene: TRBV10-1
CDR3 DNA: TGCGCCAGCAGTGCTGGATACCCGGGGGATCAGCCCCAGCATTTT
CDR3 protein: CASSAGYPGDQPQHF

clone size: few
D gene: -
J gene: TRBJ1-2
V gene: TRBV10-3
CDR3 DNA: TGTGCCTGGAGTCATACACCCAACTATGGCTACACCTTC
CDR3 protein: CAWSHTPNYGYTF

clone size: once
D gene: -
J gene: TRBJ2-7
V gene: TRBV10-3
CDR3 DNA: TGTGCCTCCTCTGGTGGGGCCGAAAAGGGCGCAGATACGCAGTACTTC
CDR3 protein: CASSGGAEKGADTQYF

clone size: many
D gene: -
J gene: TRBJ1-2
V gene: TRBV12-3/TRBV12-4
CDR3 DNA: TGTGCCAGCATCAACTCCGGCGGGGGCGAATTTAGCTACACCTTC
CDR3 protein: CASINSGGGEFSYTF

clone size: -
D gene: TRBD1
J gene: TRBJ1-2
V gene: TRBV29-1
CDR3 DNA: TGCAGCGTTGAAGGACCACAGGGGTCTAACTATGGCTACGCCTTC
CDR3 protein: CSVEGPQGSNYGYAF

clone size: -
D gene: -
J gene: TRBJ2-7
V gene: TRBV7-2
CDR3 DNA: TGTGCCAGCAGCTTAGAACAGGAGGACGAGCAGTACTTC
CDR3 protein: CASSLEQEDEQYF

clone size: -
D gene: -
J gene: TRBJ2-6
V gene: TRBV14
CDR3 DNA: TGTGCCAGCAGCCACAACAGGGACAACGTCCTGACTTTC
CDR3 protein: CASSHNRDNVLTF

clone size: few
D gene: -
J gene: TRBJ2-5
V gene: TRBV7-2
CDR3 DNA: TGTGCCAGCAGCTTAGCGCTATCAGAGACCCAGTACTTC
CDR3 protein: CASSLALSETQYF

clone size: few
D gene: TRBD1
J gene: TRBJ2-7
V gene: TRBV6-5
CDR3 DNA: TGTGCCAGCCACCGGGACAGTTCCTACGAGCAGTACTTC
CDR3 protein: CASHRDSSYEQYF

clone size: -
D gene: -
J gene: TRBJ2-7
V gene: TRBV20-1
CDR3 DNA: TGCAGTGCTAGTGGGGGGGCAGCGACGGGGGAGCAGTACTTC
CDR3 protein: CSASGGAATGEQYF

clone size: -
D gene: -
J gene: TRBJ2-2
V gene: TRBV20-1
CDR3 DNA: TGCAGTGCTAGAGCCCTAGGCGGGGAGCTGTTTTTT
CDR3 protein: CSARALGGELFF

clone size: -
D gene: TRBD1
J gene: TRBJ1-1
V gene: TRBV19
CDR3 DNA: TGTGCCAGTAGTACTCGGGACAGGGGTTGGAACACTGAAGCTTTCTTT
CDR3 protein: CASSTRDRGWNTEAFF

clone size: many
D gene: -
J gene: TRBJ1-2
V gene: TRBV9
CDR3 DNA: TGTGCCAGCAGCGTAGGGGGCACCGCGAACTATGGCTACACCTTC
CDR3 protein: CASSVGGTANYGYTF

clone size: once
D gene: -
J gene: TRBJ2-1
V gene: TRBV29-1
CDR3 DNA: TGCAGCGGCGGGGCGGGTTACAATGAGCAGTTCTTC
CDR3 protein: CSGGAGYNEQFF

clone size: many
D gene: TRBD1
J gene: TRBJ1-4
V gene: TRBV6-5
CDR3 DNA: TGTGCCAGCAGTCGGGTCGGGACAGGGGACGAAAAACTGTTTTTT
CDR3 protein: CASSRVGTGDEKLFF

clone size: many
D gene: -
J gene: TRBJ1-1
V gene: TRBV5-1
CDR3 DNA: TGCGCCAGCAGCTTTTCACAGGCGAACACTGAAGCTTTCTTT
CDR3 protein: CASSFSQANTEAFF

clone size: many
D gene: -
J gene: TRBJ1-6
V gene: TRBV6-6
CDR3 DNA: TGTGCCACCAGGGGCATCAGGATTCATAATTCACCCCTCCACTTT
CDR3 protein: CATRGIRIHNSPLHF

clone size: -
D gene: -
J gene: TRBJ1-1
V gene: TRBV7-7
CDR3 DNA: TGTGCTAGAGAACGGGGAACTGAAGCTTTCTTT
CDR3 protein: CARERGTEAFF

clone size: -
D gene: TRBD1
J gene: TRBJ1-2
V gene: TRBV6-1
CDR3 DNA: TGTGCCAGCAGTGACCCCGCGACAGGGGATATTGGCTACACCTTC
CDR3 protein: CASSDPATGDIGYTF

clone size: -
D gene: TRBD1
J gene: TRBJ1-1
V gene: TRBV7-8
CDR3 DNA: TGTGCCAGCAGCTTCAGTAATGGGGACAGGGAGGCTTTCTTT
CDR3 protein: CASSFSNGDREAFF

clone size: few
D gene: -
J gene: TRBJ1-5
V gene: TRBV5-5
CDR3 DNA: TGTGCCAGCAGCTTAGGTGAAGGAGCGCAGCCCCAGCATTTT
CDR3 protein: CASSLGEGAQPQHF

clone size: many
D gene: TRBD1
J gene: TRBJ1-1
V gene: TRBV5-1
CDR3 DNA: TGCGCCAGCAGCTTGGAAGGGGGCGAAGGCACTGAAGCTTTCTTT
CDR3 protein: CASSLEGGEGTEAFF

clone size: -
D gene: TRBD1
J gene: TRBJ1-4
V gene: TRBV12-3/TRBV12-4
CDR3 DNA: TGTGCCAGCAGTGACGACAGGGGGGCCGCAACTAATGAAAAACTGTTTTTT
CDR3 protein: CASSDDRGAATNEKLFF

clone size: -
D gene: -
J gene: TRBJ2-7
V gene: TRBV20-1
CDR3 DNA: TGCAGTGCTAGACCCCGGACACTGAGCTCCTACGAGCAGTACTTC
CDR3 protein: CSARPRTLSSYEQYF

clone size: -
D gene: TRBD1
J gene: TRBJ2-4
V gene: TRBV7-2
CDR3 DNA: TGTGCCAGCAGCTTAAGGACAGGATCCTCCTCCAGAAACATTCAGTACTTC
CDR3 protein: CASSLRTGSSSRNIQYF

clone size: many
D gene: TRBD2
J gene: TRBJ2-2
V gene: TRBV10-3
CDR3 DNA: TGTGCCACTTCGGGACTAGCGGGCACCGGGGAGCTGTTTTTT
CDR3 protein: CATSGLAGTGELFF